This entry describes one TCR beta chain. Its specificity is not known. Additional DNA sequences in this sample encode the identical CDR3. The assay was run at deep level. Generated by immunoSEQ multiplex PCR, the TCRdb table keeps only in-frame clones and is missing some. Here the sample spans under 1 million clones, over 90% being singletons. CD8 cells classed as naive were CD45RO-negative and positively selected for CCR7, excluding terminally differentiated effector memory CD45RA+ cells. This sample was included in a study of shared clonotypes between healthy human individuals. This CDR3 contains 13 residues. The junction had 5 bases not matched to a gene; V was cut back by 6 bases and J by 3 bases. Germline-derived CDR1 and CDR2 are SEHNR and FQNEAQ (reference sequence). The study's findings and limits: Generally, naive subsets came out with larger estimated richness than memory subsets.

The sequenced sample consisted of naive CD8+ T cells sorted from blood. This clonotype was sampled from a man aged 25-45 years in good health. The genes are TRBV7-9 and TRBJ2-7; 7 bases are shared with TRBD1. The DNA for the CDR3 is TGTGCCAGCAGACCCCGGGACAGCTACGAGCAGTACTTC. Translation gives CASRPRDSYEQYF.